One T cell receptor (beta chain) is described in this entry. The sample comes from a study of blood T cell repertoires in COVID-19. Turning to the study itself: T cells, B-cell-depleted T cells, or PBMCs supplied cDNA or gDNA.

Original data processing: The authors estimated nucleated cell counts from reference gene primer amplification. Sequenced by immunoSEQ multiplex PCR; TCRdb stores in-frame clones only, minus some. D and trimming were read from the DNA, whereas the V and J calls and clone size are those reported in that table. The sample carries some 99,000 clones, roughly 89% recorded once. Germline V gives CDR1 SGHTA, CDR2 FQGTGA. This CDR3 comprises 16 residues. Trimming took 5 bases from V and 6 from J; bases not matched to a gene: 8. The chain is built from TRBV7-3 and TRBJ2-1, with 12 bases fitting TRBD2. This sequence was found in a human donor with COVID-19, enrolled during active disease. The donor label of this sample is uncertain. Sequencing was performed on peripheral blood. CDR3 in amino acids: CASSPRLAGGRNEQFF. The CDR3 region has the DNA TGTGCCAGCAGCCCCCGGCTAGCGGGGGGGCGCAATGAGCAGTTCTTC.